This T cell receptor (beta chain) was profiled in a study of T-cell reconstitution after alpha-beta-depleted transplantation in children. The CDR3 runs to 16 residues. V was shortened by 6 bases and J by 0 bases, with 16 bases between the two germline ends. A library of TCRbeta sequences, prepared with unique molecular identifiers, was generated. TCRdb re-analysed the PCR reads in MiXCR, keeping a single row per CDR3 protein. The table shows approximately 400,000 distinct CDR3 sequences, with roughly 11% occurring only once. This chain connects TRBV12-3 or TRBV12-4 to TRBJ2-3; D is possibly TRBD1 (6 bases). The sample consisted of PBMCs from the stem cell graft donor, taken from the stem cell graft. This TCR came from a human donor who donated a stem cell graft to a child with acute myeloid leukemia. The CDR3 bases are TGTGCCAGCAGCACCGTCGGCAGGGGAAGCACAGATACGCAGTATTTT. Translated, it gives CASSTVGRGSTDTQYF.